Listed here are 14 T cell receptor beta chains from one sample, sequenced in a study of shared clonotypes between healthy human individuals. The table came from immunoSEQ multiplex PCR; TCRdb's copy has only in-frame clones and leaves some out. The sample carries nearly 750,000 clones, around 70% recorded once. The source material was memory CD4+ T cells sorted from blood. Subset denoted: CD45RA-negative fraction. Source of these receptors: a woman younger than 45 in good health.

The J gene is TRBJ2-2, the V gene TRBV18; D is unresolved. CDR3 length equals 12 residues. V was shortened by 0 bases and J by 7 bases, with 3 bases between the two germline ends. Germline CDR1 reads KGHSH; CDR2 reads LQKENI. In DNA, the CDR3 is TGTGCCAGCTCACCACCGGTCGGGGAGCTGTTTTTT. Translated: CASSPPVGELFF.

The chain recombines TRBV21-1 with TRBJ2-4; the table's D gene call, TRBD1, was not cross checked with the DNA. TRBV21-1 constitutes a pseudogene. The CDR3 contains 17 residues. CDR3 in amino acids: CASREHLLQQRKNIQYF. The CDR3, as DNA: TGTGCCAGCAGAGAGCACCTGCTACAGCAAAGAAAAAACATTCAGTACTTC.

Only one count was recorded for this clone. This chain uses TRBV9 with TRBJ2-2, with 9 bases aligning to TRBD2. This CDR3 is 18 amino acids long. In germline, CDR1 is SGDLS, CDR2 YYNGEE. V shed 3 bases and J 6 bases; nucleotides not matched to a gene: 15. The CDR3 sequence is CASSETPHAGGLAGELFF. The CDR3 DNA reads TGTGCCAGCAGCGAGACCCCGCATGCGGGAGGGCTAGCCGGGGAGCTGTTTTTT.

The chain carries TRBV18 and TRBJ2-7, with TRBD2 as a possible D gene (6 bases). Germline V gives CDR1 KGHSH, CDR2 LQKENI. V lost 3 bases, J lost 2 bases, and 17 bases lay in between. This CDR3 contains 16 residues. The CDR3 DNA reads as TGTGCCAGCTCACCCTCTACGGGACTTGGGACCTACGAGCAGTACTTC. Protein: CASSPSTGLGTYEQYF.

V usage is TRBV5-1 and J usage is TRBJ2-5; 8 nucleotides match TRBD1. The CDR3 spans 15 residues. Losses at the gene ends were 4 bases for V and 2 bases for J; bases not matched to a gene: 7. Germline CDR1 and CDR2: SGHRS and YFSETQ. The CDR3 DNA reads as TGCGCCAGCAGCATGGCCACAGGGGGTCAAGAGACCCAGTACTTC. Its translation is CASSMATGGQETQYF.

The chain combines TRBV2 with TRBJ1-1; possible D gene TRBD1, 5 bases. Per the germline V gene, CDR1 is SNHLY and CDR2 is FYNNEI. V lost 4 bases to trimming and J lost 2 bases, with 11 bases between them. The CDR3 covers 14 residues. CDR3 coding DNA: TGTGCCAGCAGTGCGACAGTAGTTAACACTGAAGCTTTCTTT. This encodes CASSATVVNTEAFF.

On this clone: This may come from a read error, since a much larger clone is one base off. The genes are TRBV28 and TRBJ1-3; TRBD1 matches at 10 bases. V was pared by 7 bases and J by 1 base, with 4 bases of the junction left unmatched. Looked up from germline, CDR1 is MDHEN and CDR2 is SYDVKM. This CDR3 contains 15 residues. The CDR3 region has the DNA TGTGCCAGCAAGCGACAGGGGGCTTCTGGAAACACCATATATTTT. Encoded protein: CASKRQGASGNTIYF.

This clone was observed a single time. The chain combines TRBV29-1 with TRBJ2-1, with TRBD2 matching over 12 bases. The CDR3 has 13 residues. Trimming at V came to 6 bases and at J to 9 bases, leaving 6 bases not matched to a gene. From germline, CDR1 is SQVTM and CDR2 ANQGSEA. The DNA of the CDR3 is TGCAGCGTGGCGCCTAGCGGGAGGGCTGAGCAGTTCTTC. Encoded protein: CSVAPSGRAEQFF.

The sample holds many counts of this clone. The CDR3 loop reads CASSLGTGTYTDTQYF. Here the CDR3 DNA reads TGCGCCAGCAGCTTAGGGACCGGGACCTACACAGATACGCAGTATTTT. The rearrangement joins TRBV5-1 to TRBJ2-3, with D perhaps given as TRBD1 or TRBD2 (5 bases each). In germline, CDR1 is SGHRS, CDR2 YFSETQ. The CDR3 extends over 16 amino acids. Trimming stripped 2 bases from V and 2 bases from J, with 15 bases between.

The genes are TRBV18 and TRBJ2-5; D is perhaps TRBD2 (6 bases). The germline V gene encodes CDR1 KGHSH and CDR2 LQKENI. This CDR3 has 15 residues. Between the trimmed V and J ends, which lost 6 bases and 5 bases, there was a span of 19 bases. The CDR3 DNA follows: TGTGCCAGCTCCCCCGAAATCGGGAGTGGGGAGACCCAGTACTTC. Amino acids: CASSPEIGSGETQYF.

V and J are TRBV28 and TRBJ2-7; D is uncertain. Germline values: CDR1 MDHEN, CDR2 SYDVKM. V lost 3 bases and J lost 2, with 23 bases in between. This CDR3 is built from 18 residues. The CDR3: CASSFILPDRVLTYEQYF. CDR3 bases: TGTGCCAGCAGTTTTATTCTCCCGGACCGAGTATTAACCTACGAGCAGTACTTC.

The gene calls are TRBV27 and TRBJ2-1; D is uncertain. With 6 bases removed from V and 5 bases from J, the gap between germline ends came to 20 bases. The germline CDR1 and CDR2 sequences are MNHEY and SMNVEV (reference sequence). The CDR3 covers 16 residues. This chain's CDR3 is CASSTITTAMDNEQFF. As DNA, the CDR3 is TGTGCCAGCAGCACAATAACTACGGCCATGGACAATGAGCAGTTCTTC.

The chain recombines TRBV6-4 with TRBJ2-7; D is uncertain. Germline V gene sequence: CDR1 MRHNA, CDR2 SNTAGT. Trimming removed 1 base at V and 0 bases at J, with 13 bases between. This CDR3 is 16 amino acids long. Here the CDR3 DNA reads TGTGCCAGCAGTGACTGTTTACCCAAAAGCTCCTACGAGCAGTACTTC. Residues: CASSDCLPKSSYEQYF.

The chain links TRBV4-1 to TRBJ2-4, with 16 bases lining up with TRBD2. The junction had 4 bases not matched to a gene; V was cut back by 4 bases and J by 1 base. The CDR3 is 18 residues long. Germline V lookup: CDR1 MGHRA, CDR2 YSYEKL. The CDR3 region has the DNA TGCGCCAGCAGCCCGGGACTAGCGGGAGGGCATGCCAAAAACATTCAGTACTTC. Amino acid sequence: CASSPGLAGGHAKNIQYF.